Listed below are T cell receptor beta chains from one sample, sequenced in a study of PD-1 blockade in classical Hodgkin lymphoma. Sequenced by immunoSEQ multiplex PCR; TCRdb stores in-frame clones only, minus some. This table has about 21,000 clones, about 80% appearing once. Sample: peripheral blood mononuclear cells (PBMCs), taken before the fourth cycle of nivolumab. These TCRs come from a human donor with classical Hodgkin lymphoma. Both conserved end residues are part of each CDR3. A D gene is named only where the DNA matches it firmly. Only some rows state a clone size, as once, few, many or a class for expanded clones.

len: 14
j_gene: TRBJ2-7
d_gene: -
abundance: -
v_gene: TRBV5-4
CDR3aa: CASSLGSPPYEQYF
CDR3nt: TGTGCCAGCAGCTTGGGCAGCCCTCCCTACGAGCAGTACTTC

len: 16
j_gene: TRBJ2-7
d_gene: -
abundance: -
v_gene: TRBV5-6
CDR3aa: CASSSRRDAGNYEQYF
CDR3nt: TGTGCCAGCAGCTCACGCCGGGACGCAGGGAACTACGAGCAGTACTTC

len: 14
j_gene: TRBJ1-5
d_gene: TRBD1
abundance: few
v_gene: TRBV19
CDR3aa: CASSTLTGDQPQHF
CDR3nt: TGTGCCAGTAGTACCCTAACAGGGGATCAGCCCCAGCATTTT

len: 11
j_gene: TRBJ2-1
d_gene: -
abundance: -
v_gene: TRBV18
CDR3aa: CASSPNNEQFF
CDR3nt: TGTGCCAGCTCACCCAACAATGAGCAGTTCTTC

len: 13
j_gene: TRBJ2-4
d_gene: -
abundance: -
v_gene: TRBV7-2
CDR3aa: CASSFRGADIQYF
CDR3nt: TGTGCCAGCAGCTTCCGGGGGGCCGACATTCAGTACTTC

len: 14
j_gene: TRBJ2-7
d_gene: TRBD1
abundance: -
v_gene: TRBV7-8
CDR3aa: CASSFSGTGNEQYF
CDR3nt: TGTGCCAGCAGCTTTTCTGGGACAGGGAACGAGCAGTACTTC

len: 15
j_gene: TRBJ1-5
d_gene: -
abundance: few
v_gene: TRBV7-8
CDR3aa: CASSHAPLGDQPQHF
CDR3nt: TGTGCCAGCAGCCACGCACCGCTGGGGGATCAGCCCCAGCATTTT

len: 16
j_gene: TRBJ2-2
d_gene: TRBD1
abundance: -
v_gene: TRBV13
CDR3aa: CASSSGTGAPVGELFF
CDR3nt: TGTGCCAGCAGCTCCGGGACAGGGGCTCCCGTCGGGGAGCTGTTTTTT

len: 13
j_gene: TRBJ2-3
d_gene: -
abundance: -
v_gene: TRBV18
CDR3aa: CASSPVSTDTQYF
CDR3nt: TGTGCCAGCTCACCAGTGAGCACAGATACGCAGTATTTT

len: 16
j_gene: TRBJ2-1
d_gene: TRBD1
abundance: -
v_gene: TRBV2
CDR3aa: CASSQRTGGNYNEQFF
CDR3nt: TGTGCCAGCAGTCAAAGGACAGGGGGGAACTACAATGAGCAGTTCTTC

len: 14
j_gene: TRBJ1-5
d_gene: -
abundance: once
v_gene: TRBV18
CDR3aa: CASSPGRENQPQHF
CDR3nt: TGTGCCAGCTCACCGGGCAGGGAGAATCAGCCCCAGCATTTT

len: 15
j_gene: TRBJ1-2
d_gene: TRBD1
abundance: -
v_gene: TRBV5-8
CDR3aa: CASSKGQAPTYGYTF
CDR3nt: TGTGCCAGCAGCAAGGGACAGGCTCCTACCTATGGCTACACCTTC

len: 16
j_gene: TRBJ2-7
d_gene: TRBD1
abundance: -
v_gene: TRBV25-1
CDR3aa: CASSALGQGKGYEQYF
CDR3nt: TGTGCCAGCAGTGCCCTGGGACAGGGGAAAGGATACGAGCAGTACTTC

len: 15
j_gene: TRBJ1-6
d_gene: TRBD1
abundance: few
v_gene: TRBV7-8
CDR3aa: CASSPRGTGDSPLHF
CDR3nt: TGTGCCAGCAGTCCAAGAGGGACAGGGGATTCACCCCTCCACTTT

len: 16
j_gene: TRBJ2-7
d_gene: -
abundance: -
v_gene: TRBV9
CDR3aa: CASSAQLGRDNHEQYF
CDR3nt: TGTGCCAGCAGCGCCCAATTGGGACGGGATAACCACGAGCAGTACTTC

len: 13
j_gene: TRBJ2-7
d_gene: -
abundance: few
v_gene: TRBV14
CDR3aa: CASREEGFHEQYF
CDR3nt: TGTGCCAGCAGAGAAGAAGGGTTCCACGAGCAGTACTTC